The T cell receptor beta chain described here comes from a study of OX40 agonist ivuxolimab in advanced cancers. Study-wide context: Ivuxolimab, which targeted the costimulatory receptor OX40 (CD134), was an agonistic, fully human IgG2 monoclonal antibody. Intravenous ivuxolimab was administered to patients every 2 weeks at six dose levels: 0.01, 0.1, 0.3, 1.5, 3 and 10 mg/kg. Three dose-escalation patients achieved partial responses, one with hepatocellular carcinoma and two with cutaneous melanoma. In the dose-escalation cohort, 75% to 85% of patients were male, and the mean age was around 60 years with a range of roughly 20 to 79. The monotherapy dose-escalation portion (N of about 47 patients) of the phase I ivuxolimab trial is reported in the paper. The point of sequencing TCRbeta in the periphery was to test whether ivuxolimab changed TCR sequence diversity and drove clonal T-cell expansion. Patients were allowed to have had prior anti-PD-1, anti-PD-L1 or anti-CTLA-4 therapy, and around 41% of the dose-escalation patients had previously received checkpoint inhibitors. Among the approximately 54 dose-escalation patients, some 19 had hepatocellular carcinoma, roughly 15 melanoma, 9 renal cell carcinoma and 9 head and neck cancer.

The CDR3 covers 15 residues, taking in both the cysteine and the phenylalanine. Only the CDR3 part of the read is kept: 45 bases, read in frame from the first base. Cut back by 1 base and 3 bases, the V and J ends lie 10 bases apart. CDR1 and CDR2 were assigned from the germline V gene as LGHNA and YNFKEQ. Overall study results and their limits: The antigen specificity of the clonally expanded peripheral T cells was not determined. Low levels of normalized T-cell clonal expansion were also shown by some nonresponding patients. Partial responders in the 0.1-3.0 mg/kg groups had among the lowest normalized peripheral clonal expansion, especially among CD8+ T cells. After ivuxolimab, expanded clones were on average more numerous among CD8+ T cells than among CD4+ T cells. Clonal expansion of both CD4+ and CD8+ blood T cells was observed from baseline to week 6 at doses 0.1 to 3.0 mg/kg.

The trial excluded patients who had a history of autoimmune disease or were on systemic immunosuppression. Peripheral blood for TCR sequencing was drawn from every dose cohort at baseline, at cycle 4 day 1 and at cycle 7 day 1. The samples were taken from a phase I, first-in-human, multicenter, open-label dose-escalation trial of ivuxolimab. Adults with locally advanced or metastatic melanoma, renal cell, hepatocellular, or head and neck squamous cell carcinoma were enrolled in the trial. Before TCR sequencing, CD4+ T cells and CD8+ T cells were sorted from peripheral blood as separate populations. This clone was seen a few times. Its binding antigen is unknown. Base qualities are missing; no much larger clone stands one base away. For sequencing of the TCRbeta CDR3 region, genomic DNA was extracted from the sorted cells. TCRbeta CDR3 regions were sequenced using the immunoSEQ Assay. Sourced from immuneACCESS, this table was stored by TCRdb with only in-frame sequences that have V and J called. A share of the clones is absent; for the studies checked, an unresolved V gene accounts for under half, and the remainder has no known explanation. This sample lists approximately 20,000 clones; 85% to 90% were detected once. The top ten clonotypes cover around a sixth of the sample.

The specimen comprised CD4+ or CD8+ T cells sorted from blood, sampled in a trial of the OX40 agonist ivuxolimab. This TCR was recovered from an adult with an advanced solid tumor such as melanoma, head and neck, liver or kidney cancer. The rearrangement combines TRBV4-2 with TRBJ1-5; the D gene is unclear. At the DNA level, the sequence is TGTGCCAGCAGCCAAGTGGGCGGGAACAATCAGCCCCAGCATTTT. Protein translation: CASSQVGGNNQPQHF.